Reported below is one T cell receptor (beta chain). The antigen is unknown. Expressed TCRB transcripts were sequenced after all isolated RNA was converted to cDNA. TCRdb's table, derived via immunoSEQ multiplex PCR, lists solely in-frame clones and lacks some. The sample holds some 160,000 clones; around 8% are singletons and the top ten take over 0.45%. The CDR3 contains 16 residues. Trimming took off 6 bases at V and 2 bases at J, with 17 bases between the two ends. Germline V gene sequence: CDR1 LNHDA, CDR2 SQIVND (reference sequence). This sample is drawn from a study of beta chain features in type 1 diabetes. About the study: Examination spanned around 110,000,000 sorted cells from all samples. General observations from the study: Moderate but significant shortening of TCRB CDR3s was recorded in all four CD4+ subsets from Type 1 diabetes patients. The question of HLA type influencing TCRB rearrangement was one that remained unresolved here. cDNA sequencing could over-represent cells with high TCR expression. Researchers reported that naive, central memory and Treg TCRB repertoires appeared more similar in patients than in healthy donors.

Material for sequencing was central memory CD4+ T cells from blood. The gene calls are TRBV19 and TRBJ2-1; maybe TRBD1 (6 bases). The TCR sequence derives from a woman under 30 with type 1 diabetes. The CDR3 DNA follows: TGTGCCAGTAGGCCAGACAGGACAAGAGCCTACAATGAGCAGTTCTTC. As protein: CASRPDRTRAYNEQFF.